This TCR beta chain was sequenced in a study of CD8 T cells in Susac syndrome. Reverse transcription of roughly 0.5 to 1 ug RNA used random hexamers. TCRdb ran MiXCR on the immunoSEQ multiplex PCR reads and lists one entry per CDR3 protein. The sample consists of more than 95,000 distinct CDR3 sequences, over 85% of them appearing once. Germline CDR1 is MGHRA and CDR2 is YSYEKL. The CDR3 runs 16 residues. The V and J ends lost 0 bases and 1 base respectively, with 13 bases between them. The clonotype was recovered from a human donor with multiple sclerosis. The chain joins TRBV4-1 to TRBJ2-7; possible D gene TRBD1, 5 bases. Specimen: CD8+ T cells from PBMCs. CDR3 loop: CASSQEAPGRSYEQYF. As DNA, the CDR3 is TGCGCCAGCAGCCAAGAGGCGCCAGGGCGATCCTACGAGCAGTACTTC.